This is a list of T cell receptor beta chains from one sample in a study of cytomegalovirus exposure and HLA in healthy donors. The protocol was immunoSEQ multiplex PCR, while the TCRdb copy is restricted to in-frame clones and leaves out a portion. The profile covers roughly 100,000 clones, with about four fifths appearing a single time and under 8% taken by the ten largest. The sequenced material came from PBMCs. These receptor sequences come from a woman aged 50 to 60 in good health and CMV-seropositive. CDR3s include the opening cysteine and the closing phenylalanine or tryptophan. D genes are given only for firm matches. Expanded clones are given a class, and other clones once, few, many or no size at all.

TRBV7-9	TRBJ1-1	TRBD1	-	TGTGCCAGCAGCTTCGACAGGGGCGCTGAAGCTTTCTTT	CASSFDRGAEAFF
TRBV19	TRBJ1-2	TRBD1	-	TGTGCCAGTAGCTGGACAGGGGGCCTAGATGGCTACACCTTC	CASSWTGGLDGYTF
TRBV7-2	TRBJ2-4	TRBD1	-	TGTGCCAGCAGCCCGACAGGGGCCAAAAACATTCAGTACTTC	CASSPTGAKNIQYF
TRBV4-2	TRBJ1-1	-	-	TGTGCCAGCAGCCAAGGCATCAGGGAGAACACTGAAGCTTTCTTT	CASSQGIRENTEAFF
TRBV28	TRBJ1-1	-	-	TGTGCCAGCAGTCCCCTCGGGCTGGGAGGGGCTGAAGCTTTCTTT	CASSPLGLGGAEAFF
TRBV7-9	TRBJ1-5	-	-	TGTTCCAGCAGCTATGGATCAGGGGAAAGGCGTTTT	CSSSYGSGERRF
TRBV6-1	TRBJ2-5	TRBD2	-	TGTGCCAGCGGACTAGCGGGGATAGAGACCCAGTACTTC	CASGLAGIETQYF
TRBV6-1	TRBJ2-2	-	-	TGTGCCATCCGATTAGAGAACACCGGGGAGCTGTTTTTT	CAIRLENTGELFF
TRBV18	TRBJ2-5	-	-	TGTGCCAGCTCATCCAAAGAGACCCAGTACTTC	CASSSKETQYF
TRBV7-2	TRBJ2-1	TRBD2	-	TGTGCCAGCAGCTTAGATCCAGCGGGGGGGCCGGGGTTGTTCTTC	CASSLDPAGGPGLFF
TRBV6-1	TRBJ1-5	TRBD1	few	TGTGCCAGCAGACAGGGGAGCAATCAGCCCCAGCATTTT	CASRQGSNQPQHF
TRBV14	TRBJ2-1	TRBD2	-	TGTGCCAGCAGCCAAGATAGGATTGTAGGAACGGGACTAGCCCTCTGGGAGCAGTTCTTC	CASSQDRIVGTGLALWEQFF
TRBV9	TRBJ1-2	TRBD1	-	TGTGCCAGCAGCGGGATAGGACAGGGCTATGGCTACACCTTC	CASSGIGQGYGYTF
TRBV7-9	TRBJ1-2	-	few	TGTGCCAGCAGCCGTACAGGATTGAATAACTATGGCTACACCTTC	CASSRTGLNNYGYTF
TRBV6-5	TRBJ1-2	TRBD1	-	TGTGCCAGCAGTTACTCCGAGACAGGGGAATTCTATGGCTACACCTTC	CASSYSETGEFYGYTF
TRBV5-6	TRBJ2-3	TRBD2	-	TGTGCCAGCAGCACAACCGGGACTAGACTGACAGCTACGCAGTATTTT	CASSTTGTRLTATQYF
TRBV19	TRBJ2-2	TRBD2	-	TGTGCCAGTAGTAAAGCTAGCGGGGGGCTTGGCACCGGGGAGCTGTTTTTT	CASSKASGGLGTGELFF
TRBV5-4	TRBJ1-5	TRBD1	once	TGTGCCAGCAGCACCGGGACAGGGTTAAATCAGCCCCAGCATTTT	CASSTGTGLNQPQHF
TRBV5-1	TRBJ2-1	TRBD2	-	TGCGCCAGCAGCTCCTCGGGACTAGCGACCCCGGGGTTGTTCTTC	CASSSSGLATPGLFF
TRBV28	TRBJ2-5	-	once	TGTGCCAGCAGTTTCGGTCCAGAGACCCAGTACTTC	CASSFGPETQYF
TRBV4-1	TRBJ2-7	-	-	TGTGCCAGCAGCCAAGTGGAGGGGTCCTCCTACGAGCAGTACTTC	CASSQVEGSSYEQYF
TRBV18	TRBJ2-7	TRBD1	-	TGTGCCAGCTCACCAAGGACAGGGTCAGACCACGAGCAGTACTTC	CASSPRTGSDHEQYF
TRBV7-2	TRBJ1-4	-	-	TGTGCCAGCAGCTTAATTCTGGGGAGTCGTGAAAAACTGTTTTTT	CASSLILGSREKLFF
TRBV5-1	TRBJ2-5	TRBD1	-	TGCGCCAGCAGCTTCGGGGGACAGGGAGAGACCCAGTACTTC	CASSFGGQGETQYF
TRBV28	TRBJ2-7	TRBD2	-	TGTGCCAGCAGCCTTTTGGGGGGGGAGGAGTACGAGCAGTACTTC	CASSLLGGEEYEQYF
TRBV11-2	TRBJ2-1	TRBD2	-	TGTGCCAGCAGCTTATGGCGGGGGGGATACAATGAGCAGTTCTTC	CASSLWRGGYNEQFF
TRBV15	TRBJ1-1	-	-	TGTGCCACCAGCATCCGACAGTCCCCCGGGAACACTGAAGCTTTCTTT	CATSIRQSPGNTEAFF
TRBV10-3	TRBJ1-6	TRBD1	-	TGTGCCATCAGTGAGGAACAGGGGAATTCACCCCTCCACTTT	CAISEEQGNSPLHF